Sequencing of this T cell receptor (beta chain) was carried out in a study of T cell responses to AZD1222 COVID-19 vaccine. Findings and caveats of the study: None of the repertoires were sampled until the peak T cell response had passed.

Concerning this clone itself: What it binds is not known.

The data were produced by immunoSEQ multiplex PCR, yet TCRdb's version contains in-frame clones alone and is incomplete. The sample consists of more than 150,000 clones, 90% of them appearing once. In germline, CDR1 is SEHNR, CDR2 FQNEAQ (reference sequence). V gave up 5 bases and J gave up 3 bases; unmatched junction bases: 5. This CDR3 spans 14 amino acids. The sample was peripheral blood, taken on day 0 of AZD1222 vaccination. This clonotype was sampled from an adult in good health. The chain joins TRBV7-9 to TRBJ2-3; TRBD2 agrees at 7 bases. CDR3 loop: CASSPSGITDTQYF. DNA of the CDR3: TGTGCCAGCAGCCCGAGCGGGATTACAGATACGCAGTATTTT.